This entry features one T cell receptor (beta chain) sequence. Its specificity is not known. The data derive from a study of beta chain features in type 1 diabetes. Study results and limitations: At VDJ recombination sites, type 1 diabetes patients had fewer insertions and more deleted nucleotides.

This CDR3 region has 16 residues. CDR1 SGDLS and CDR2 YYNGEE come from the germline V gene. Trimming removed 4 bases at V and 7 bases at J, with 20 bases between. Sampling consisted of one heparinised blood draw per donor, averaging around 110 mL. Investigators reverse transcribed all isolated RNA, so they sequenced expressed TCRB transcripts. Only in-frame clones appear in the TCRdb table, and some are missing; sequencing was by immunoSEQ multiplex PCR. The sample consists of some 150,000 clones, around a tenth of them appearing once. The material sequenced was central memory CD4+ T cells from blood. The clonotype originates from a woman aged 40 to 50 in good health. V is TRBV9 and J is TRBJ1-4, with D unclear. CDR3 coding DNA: TGTGCCAGCAGCCCTGGCGGGTCAGTGGGAGGTGAAAAACTGTTTTTT. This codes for CASSPGGSVGGEKLFF.